This TCR beta chain was recorded in a study of T cells after yellow fever vaccination. TCRdb used MiXCR to reprocess the 5' RACE reads, holding one entry per CDR3 protein. The sample includes fewer than 400,000 distinct CDR3 sequences, roughly 6.1% of them seen just once. The CDR3 loop spans 16 amino acids. Germline loops: CDR1 MGHDK, CDR2 SYGVNS. The V gene lost 7 bases and the J gene lost 4 bases, with 21 bases spanning the gap. This clonotype turned up a few times. The source is a young man who received the YFV17D yellow fever vaccine. The chain links TRBV25-1 to TRBJ2-3, with D possibly being TRBD1 (5 bases). The sequenced sample was PBMCs, obtained 5 days after the yellow fever booster vaccination. The CDR3 DNA reads TGTGCCAGCAAACCCAGTCGAGGAAGGGGATCAGATACGCAGTATTTT. Protein sequence: CASKPSRGRGSDTQYF.